These 7 T cell receptor beta chains were all obtained from the same sample, sequenced in a study of cytomegalovirus exposure and HLA in healthy donors. This table comes from immunoSEQ multiplex PCR, and its TCRdb copy is limited to in-frame clones, with some not included. Among 150,000 to 200,000 clones, more than 75% were seen once, and the ten largest hold around 6.7%. Sequenced material: PBMCs. The source of these receptors is a man aged 18 to 29 in good health and CMV-seropositive.

J is TRBJ2-1 and V is TRBV5-4; D call uncertain. Germline CDR1 and CDR2: SGHNT and YYREEE (reference sequence). The CDR3 has 12 amino acids. V was shortened by 3 bases and J by 6 bases, with 7 bases between the two germline ends. The CDR3 region has the DNA TGTGCCAGCAGCTCCCCTTTCAATGAGCAGTTCTTC. This sequence encodes CASSSPFNEQFF.

This clone was seen only a few times. J is TRBJ1-5 and V is TRBV23-1; 7 bases align to TRBD1. TRBV23-1 is an ORF, and what it does is uncertain. Losses at the gene ends were 4 bases for V and 0 bases for J; bases not matched to a gene: 3. The CDR3 length is 15 residues. The CDR3 sequence: CASSLRDSSNQPQHF. CDR3 nucleotides: TGCGCCAGCAGTCTCCGGGACAGTAGCAATCAGCCCCAGCATTTT.

The rearrangement joins TRBV5-4 to TRBJ1-1; no clear D gene. Looked up from germline, CDR1 is SGHNT and CDR2 is YYREEE (reference sequence). V shed 2 bases and J shed 4 bases, with 12 bases lying between them. CDR3 size: 14 residues. The CDR3 loop is CASSFRLGSTEAFF. The CDR3 bases are TGTGCCAGCAGCTTCCGTCTAGGGAGCACTGAAGCTTTCTTT.

The rearrangement links TRBV29-1 to TRBJ2-7, with 12 bases that match TRBD2. Germline V gene sequence: CDR1 SQVTM, CDR2 ANQGSEA. There are 14 residues in the CDR3. After removal of 4 bases from V and 3 bases from J, the junction contained 4 bases not matched to a gene. The CDR3 is CSVATSGRVYEQYF. CDR3 sequence (DNA): TGCAGCGTTGCGACTAGCGGGAGAGTCTACGAGCAGTACTTC.

The rearrangement uses TRBV27 and TRBJ2-1; D is undetermined. The V and J ends lost 5 bases and 0 bases respectively, with 11 bases between them. Germline CDR1 and CDR2: MNHEY and SMNVEV (reference sequence). The CDR3 sequence is 15 residues long. DNA for the CDR3: TGTGCCAGCAGTCCCGACTCTAGCTCCTACAATGAGCAGTTCTTC. It specifies CASSPDSSSYNEQFF.

V gene TRBV9 combines with J gene TRBJ2-7; TRBD2 might be the D (5 bases). The CDR3 sequence is 15 residues long. In germline, CDR1 is SGDLS, CDR2 YYNGEE. The V gene lost 0 bases and the J gene lost 2 bases, with 12 bases spanning the gap. CDR3 sequence reads: CASSVGSAATYEQYF. The DNA of the CDR3 is TGTGCCAGCAGCGTAGGATCAGCGGCCACCTACGAGCAGTACTTC.

The rearrangement links TRBV4-2 to TRBJ2-2, with unresolved D. The germline CDR1 and CDR2 sequences are LGHNA and YNFKEQ. V dropped 0 bases and J dropped 1 base, with 9 bases sitting between them. CDR3 length: 16 amino acids. For the CDR3, the DNA is TGTGCCAGCAGCCAAGATTTGGAGCGGAACACCGGGGAGCTGTTTTTT. This translates into CASSQDLERNTGELFF.